The 12 T cell receptor beta chains reported below all come from one sample, sequenced in a study of blood T cells in healthy people across ages. Then a second PCR, running roughly 7 to 11 cycles, was carried out with a sample-barcoded 5' primer and a J-beta primer mix. Via MiXCR, TCRdb re-called the 5' RACE reads, giving one row per CDR3 protein. The repertoire holds 550,000 to 600,000 distinct CDR3 sequences, around 48% seen once, with about 26% in the top ten. The sample taken for sequencing was blood. These receptor sequences come from a man aged 80 or over in good health.

A note on this clonotype: One end of the junction varies from germline; a read error may be responsible. The chain employs TRBV7-8 and TRBJ2-6, with D possibly called TRBD1 or TRBD2 (6 bases each). The CDR3 consists of 15 residues. Germline V lookup: CDR1 SGHVS, CDR2 FQNEAQ. The CDR3 loop reads CASSSTGTGASVLTF. CDR3 in DNA: TGTGCCAGCAGCTCAACAGGGACTGGGGCCAGCGTCCTGACTTTC.

The rearrangement links TRBV3-1 to TRBJ2-7; TRBD2 matches 14 bases. V lost 6 bases to trimming and J lost 2 bases; unmatched junction nucleotides: 3. Germline assignment: CDR1 LGHDT and CDR2 YNNKEL (reference sequence). The CDR3 consists of 15 residues. Written as DNA, the CDR3 is TGTGCCAGCAGAAAGGGACTAGCGGGAGCCTACGAGCAGTACTTC. It encodes CASRKGLAGAYEQYF.

The table lists this clonotype with a few counts. The rearrangement joins TRBV5-1 to TRBJ2-7, with 7 bases matching TRBD2. CDR1 and CDR2 (germline): SGHRS, YFSETQ. This CDR3 spans 13 amino acids. After removal of 7 bases from V and 3 bases from J, the junction contained 7 bases not matched to a gene. CDR3 DNA sequence: TGCGCCAGCCGGCTAGCGGAATACTACGAGCAGTACTTC. Protein: CASRLAEYYEQYF.

This chain joins TRBV12-3 or TRBV12-4 and TRBJ2-5; D gene uncertain. The CDR3 runs 13 residues. The ends were cut back, 6 bases at V and 5 bases at J, with 13 bases in the middle. The CDR3 DNA reads TGTGCCAGCAGCTATGGAGTGGGGGAGACCCAGTACTTC. Protein product: CASSYGVGETQYF.

This clonotype was observed a few times. The J gene is TRBJ2-1, the V gene TRBV4-3; no clear D gene. The CDR3 contains 15 residues. Trimming pared 2 bases from V and 6 bases from J, leaving 14 bases between. The germline CDR1 and CDR2 sequences are LGHNA and YSLEER. The CDR3 nucleotides read TGCGCCAGCAGCCAAAGTGCGGTCCCAGGCAATGAGCAGTTCTTC. Translated, it gives CASSQSAVPGNEQFF.

In nucleotides, the CDR3 is TGCAGCCGCCCCTATGGCTACACCTTC. Its translation is CSRPYGYTF. The rearrangement joins TRBV29-1 to TRBJ1-2; D is uncertain. CDR3 size: 9 residues. Germline values: CDR1 SQVTM, CDR2 ANQGSEA. V dropped 8 bases and J dropped 4 bases, with 5 bases sitting between them.

This clonotype was counted once. V gene TRBV28 combines with J gene TRBJ2-5; 7 bases fit TRBD1. The end of the DNA fits TRBJ2-7 better, so the J call may be wrong. CDR3 length: 13 residues. Germline CDR1 MDHEN, CDR2 SYDVKM. The CDR3 sequence: CASRTRGPHEQYF. In nucleotides, the CDR3 is TGTGCCAGCAGGACAAGGGGGCCCCACGAGCAGTACTTC.

The rearrangement uses TRBV9 and TRBJ1-5; D is undetermined. Germline loops: CDR1 SGDLS, CDR2 YYNGEE. V was pared by 1 base and J by 2 bases, with 25 bases between. The CDR3 contains 20 residues. CDR3 sequence (DNA): TGTGCCAGCAGCGTATTTAGGGAGAAGAATTTAGCGTCGGGCAATCAGCCCCAGCATTTT. Protein product: CASSVFREKNLASGNQPQHF.

The chain joins TRBV5-1 to TRBJ1-1, with D perhaps TRBD1 (5 bases). The CDR3 has 14 residues. V was trimmed by 5 bases and J by 1 base, leaving 12 bases between them. Per the germline V gene, CDR1 is SGHRS and CDR2 is YFSETQ. In nucleotides, the CDR3 is TGCGCCAGCAGGAGGGACCCAACGAACACTGAAGCTTTCTTT. This codes for CASRRDPTNTEAFF.

The chain carries TRBV5-6 and TRBJ2-5; TRBD2 is a possible D gene (6 bases). The length of the CDR3 is 16 residues. V lost 2 bases to trimming and J lost 2 bases, with 16 bases between them. Germline assignment: CDR1 SGHDT and CDR2 YYEEEE. CDR3 loop: CASSFVMWGEQETQYF. The CDR3 DNA reads TGTGCCAGCAGCTTTGTTATGTGGGGGGAACAAGAGACCCAGTACTTC.

This clonotype was found a few times. The chain has TRBV9 and TRBJ2-1; 13 bases agree with TRBD2. CDR3 length equals 17 residues. Trimming at V came to 3 bases and at J to 9 bases, leaving 12 bases not matched to a gene. CDR1 SGDLS and CDR2 YYNGEE come from the germline V gene. This CDR3 reads CASSARAGTSGVGEQFF. The CDR3 coding sequence is TGTGCCAGCAGCGCTAGAGCCGGGACTAGCGGGGTTGGTGAGCAGTTCTTC.

This clonotype showed up just a few times. The gene calls are TRBV5-1 and TRBJ2-7; a weak D match, TRBD1 (6 bases). Germline V gene data show CDR1 as SGHRS and CDR2 as YFSETQ. The CDR3 length is 15 residues. V was pared by 0 bases and J by 1 base, with 11 bases between. CDR3: CASSLEGGRSYEQYF. CDR3 sequence (DNA): TGCGCCAGCAGCTTGGAAGGGGGACGGTCCTACGAGCAGTACTTC.